Each of the 14 T cell receptor beta chains below was sequenced from the same sample in a study of glioma-infiltrating T cells listed by TCRdb under 2016. The sequencer listed for this sample is Illumina MiSeq. The iRepertoire nested amplicon-rescue multiplex PCR (arm-PCR) platform was used to amplify TCR alpha and beta CDR3 regions from RNA. The raw public data were reprocessed by TCRdb itself: fastp quality trimming at Q25, MiXCR clonotype calling, in-frame beta chains only. Each entry merges the rows of one CDR3 protein and shows their most common DNA and genes. Across this sample there are fewer than 250,000 distinct CDR3 sequences, with about 31% seen only once. The ten largest clones represent about 19% of the sample. The source material was glioma tissue, nonneoplastic brain tissue, or PBMCs (not recorded which). The receptors were sampled from a human donor with low-grade glioma or glioblastoma, undergoing nonglioma brain surgery, or in good health (not recorded which).

This clonotype has just a few counts. J is TRBJ2-3 and V is TRBV4-2; TRBD1 agrees at 7 bases. Trimming cost V 0 bases and J 4 bases; bases outside gene matches: 7. The CDR3 runs 16 residues. Germline V gene sequence: CDR1 LGHNA, CDR2 YNFKEQ. CDR3 DNA sequence: TGTGCCAGCAGCCAAGACGTCTGGCAGGGGGCAGATACGCAGTATTTT. This encodes CASSQDVWQGADTQYF.

This clonotype was detected many times. This chain uses TRBV6-6 with TRBJ2-7; 10 bases line up with TRBD2. V lost 7 bases to trimming and J lost 5 bases; unmatched junction nucleotides: 8. The CDR3 has 14 residues. Germline values: CDR1 MNHNY, CDR2 SVGAGI (reference sequence). CDR3 sequence: CASTLAGGPNEQYF. In nucleotides, the CDR3 is TGTGCCAGCACCTTAGCGGGGGGCCCTAACGAGCAGTACTTC.

This clonotype was seen at least ten times. The chain has TRBV20-1 and TRBJ1-3, with no clear D. V shed 2 bases and J shed 0 bases, with 11 bases lying between them. CDR3 length: 15 amino acids. Germline V lookup: CDR1 DFQATT, CDR2 SNEGSKA (reference sequence). The DNA for the CDR3 is TGCAGTGCTAGACCCCGGAGGTCCTCTGGAAACACCATATATTTT. Its translation is CSARPRRSSGNTIYF.

This clonotype was recorded at least ten times. V usage is TRBV20-1 and J usage is TRBJ2-1, with D unresolved. The CDR3 consists of 15 residues. Trimming cost V 2 bases and J 3 bases, with 14 bases left between them. Germline V gives CDR1 DFQATT, CDR2 SNEGSKA (reference sequence). CDR3 loop: CSARSSSVVYNEQFF. CDR3 bases: TGCAGTGCTAGATCCTCCTCCGTAGTCTACAATGAGCAGTTCTTC.

There are many counts of this clonotype. CDR3 region: CASSQDPSGIGDEQYF. The CDR3, as DNA: TGTGCCAGCAGCCAAGACCCAAGCGGGATAGGTGACGAGCAGTACTTC. The chain joins TRBV3-1 to TRBJ2-7; 7 positions match TRBD2. This CDR3 spans 16 amino acids. V lost 0 bases, J lost 5 bases, and 10 bases stayed unmatched. CDR1 is LGHDT, CDR2 YNNKEL, per germline (reference sequence).

This clonotype was seen repeatedly, ten times or more. This rearrangement joins TRBV4-2 to TRBJ2-3, with D tentatively TRBD2 (6 bases). This CDR3 contains 13 residues. In germline, CDR1 is LGHNA, CDR2 YNFKEQ. V lost 4 bases, J lost 2 bases, and 7 bases lay in between. DNA of the CDR3: TGTGCCAGCAGCCGGGGGGACACAGATACGCAGTATTTT. Residues: CASSRGDTDTQYF.

The rearrangement joins TRBV3-1 to TRBJ1-5; 7 positions match TRBD1. CDR1 and CDR2 (germline): LGHDT, YNNKEL (reference sequence). The CDR3 has 15 residues. V dropped 1 base and J dropped 4; count of bases not matched to a gene: 4. The CDR3 region has the DNA TGTGCCAGCAGCCAAGTCGGGACAGCGAATCAGCCCCAGCATTTT. Translated: CASSQVGTANQPQHF.

In DNA, the CDR3 is TGTGCCAGTAGTCCCAAAAGACTAGCGGGAGGTCAATTCGATGAGCAGTTCTTC. It translates to CASSPKRLAGGQFDEQFF. The gene calls are TRBV19 and TRBJ2-1, with 13 bases that match TRBD2. J was trimmed by 8 bases and V by 5 bases; bases with no gene match: 15. Germline-derived CDR1 and CDR2 are LNHDA and SQIVND (reference sequence). The CDR3 contains 18 residues.

Of note for this clonotype: One end of the junction fails to match germline, which may point to a read error. The chain is built from TRBV6-6 and TRBJ1-1, with D uncertain. The CDR3 sequence is 13 residues long. CDR1 MNHNY and CDR2 SVGAGI come from the germline V gene (reference sequence). CDR3 bases: TGTGCCGGCAGTTCCGGGGTGAAGACTGAAGCTTTCTTT. It specifies CAGSSGVKTEAFF.

This clonotype was counted at least ten times. The V gene is TRBV5-1, the J gene TRBJ2-1; 9 bases are a match to TRBD2. The CDR3 is 17 residues long. Per germline, CDR1 SGHRS and CDR2 YFSETQ. The junction had 10 bases not matched to a gene; V was cut back by 0 bases and J by 6 bases. The CDR3 sequence is CASSLVPGLAGTNEQFF. The CDR3 nucleotides read TGCGCCAGCAGCTTGGTTCCGGGTCTAGCGGGAACCAATGAGCAGTTCTTC.

V usage is TRBV7-9 and J usage is TRBJ2-1; 11 nucleotides line up with TRBD2. The ends lost 4 bases at V and 3 bases at J; junction bases unmatched: 2. In germline, CDR1 is SEHNR, CDR2 FQNEAQ (reference sequence). This CDR3 has 15 amino acids. For the CDR3, the DNA is TGTGCCAGCAGCTCGGGACTAGCGGTCTACAATGAGCAGTTCTTC. Translated, it gives CASSSGLAVYNEQFF. The whole variable domain, remainder taken from reference TRBV7-9 and TRBJ2-1, is DTGVSQNPRHKITKRGQNVTFRCDPISEHNRLYWYRQTLGQGPEFLTYFQNEAQLEKSRLLSDRFSAERPKGSFSTLEIQRTEQGDSAMYLCASSSGLAVYNEQFFGPGTRLTVL.

Details on this clonotype: This is likely a read error, given that the CDR3 carries no conserved phenylalanine or tryptophan at its end. V is TRBV18 and J is TRBJ2-1; 10 nucleotides match TRBD2. Looked up from germline, CDR1 is KGHSH and CDR2 is LQKENI. The CDR3 runs to 17 residues. The CDR3 reads CASLPLRSGRAGNEQFS. The DNA for the CDR3 is TGTGCCAGCTTACCACTCAGGAGCGGGAGGGCCGGGAATGAGCAGTTCTCC.

The chain uses TRBV6-2 or TRBV6-3 and TRBJ2-1; 7 bases are a match to TRBD2. CDR3 length: 16 amino acids. Germline V gene lookup returns CDR1 MNHEY and CDR2 SVGEGT. V shed 6 bases and J 6 bases; nucleotides not matched to a gene: 14. The CDR3 DNA reads as TGTGCCAGCAGCCTAAACAGGCTACCGGGGGGCAATGAGCAGTTCTTC. Amino acids: CASSLNRLPGGNEQFF.

This clonotype appeared many times. The chain has TRBV6-2 or TRBV6-3 and TRBJ1-5; D possibly corresponds to TRBD1 (5 bases). From germline, CDR1 is MNHEY and CDR2 SVGEGT. CDR3 length: 14 amino acids. V gave up 5 bases and J gave up 10 bases, with 18 bases separating them. The CDR3 sequence is CASSPLTELVPQHF. CDR3 DNA: TGTGCCAGCAGTCCCTTGACAGAGCTTGTCCCCCAGCATTTT.